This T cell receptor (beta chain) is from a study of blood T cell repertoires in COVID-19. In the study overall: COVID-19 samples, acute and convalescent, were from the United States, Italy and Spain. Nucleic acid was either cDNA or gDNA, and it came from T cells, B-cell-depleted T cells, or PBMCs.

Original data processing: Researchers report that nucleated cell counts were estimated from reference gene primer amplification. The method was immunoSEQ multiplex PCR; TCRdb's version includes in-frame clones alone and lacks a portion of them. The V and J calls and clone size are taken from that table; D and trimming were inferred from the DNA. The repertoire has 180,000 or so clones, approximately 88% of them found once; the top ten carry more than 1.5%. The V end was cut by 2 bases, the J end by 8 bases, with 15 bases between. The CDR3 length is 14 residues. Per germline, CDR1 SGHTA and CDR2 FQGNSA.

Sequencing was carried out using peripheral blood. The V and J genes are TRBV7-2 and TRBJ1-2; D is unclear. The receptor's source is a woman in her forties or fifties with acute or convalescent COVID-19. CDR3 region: CASSLNDRSGGYTF. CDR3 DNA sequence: TGTGCCAGCAGCTTAAATGACCGGTCGGGGGGCTACACCTTC. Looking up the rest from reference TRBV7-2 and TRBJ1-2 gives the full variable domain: GAGVSQSPSNKVTEKGKDVELRCDPISGHTALYWYRQSLGQGLEFLIYFQGNSAPDKSGLPSDRFSAERTGGSVSTLTIQRTQQEDSAVYLCASSLNDRSGGYTFGSGTRLTVV.